This TCR beta chain came from a study of PD-1 blockade in classical Hodgkin lymphoma. Findings of the study overall: Whatever underlies the repertoire differences (possibly disease activity or prior therapy) remains undefined.

All patients experienced relapse after autologous stem cell transplantation, and brentuximab vedotin exposure was variable. Sequenced by immunoSEQ multiplex PCR; TCRdb stores in-frame clones only, minus some. The data hold some 21,000 clones, with under 70% observed a single time. Of note for this clone: Its antigen is not identified.

Germline V gives CDR1 MNHNY, CDR2 SVGAGI (reference sequence). V was shortened by 2 bases and J by 4 bases, with 14 bases between the two germline ends. The CDR3 loop spans 15 amino acids. The material was peripheral blood mononuclear cells (PBMCs), obtained at baseline. The gene calls are TRBV6-6 and TRBJ2-5; no reliable D call. The sequence came from a human donor with classical Hodgkin lymphoma. CDR3 DNA: TGTGCCAGCAGTTACCCTGGTGGGGAAGGAGAGACCCAGTACTTC. This gives the protein CASSYPGGEGETQYF.